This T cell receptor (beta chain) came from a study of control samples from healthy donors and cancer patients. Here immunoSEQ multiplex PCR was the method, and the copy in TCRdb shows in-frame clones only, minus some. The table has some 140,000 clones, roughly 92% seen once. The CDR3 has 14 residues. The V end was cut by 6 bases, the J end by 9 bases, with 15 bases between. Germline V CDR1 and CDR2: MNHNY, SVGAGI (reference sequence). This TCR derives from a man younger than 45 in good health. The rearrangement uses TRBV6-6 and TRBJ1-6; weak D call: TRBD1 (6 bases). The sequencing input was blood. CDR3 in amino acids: CASSNAGVGSPLHF. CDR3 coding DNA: TGTGCCAGCAGCAATGCAGGGGTAGGTTCACCCCTCCACTTT.